The clone carrying this TCR beta chain was detected a few times. Its antigen is not identified. A universal primer site arose from template switching, and cDNA bore unique molecular identifiers. TCRdb recomputed calls from the 5' RACE reads with MiXCR, one row per CDR3 protein. The sample has a few hundred thousand distinct CDR3 sequences, roughly 20% seen once. The source of the sample is a study of identical twins. Whole-study findings and limits: There was more out-of-frame TCR alpha sharing in monozygotic twins than models estimated. There was an excess of low generation probability in the out-of-frame alpha sequences that twins shared.

Germline CDR1 SQVTM, CDR2 ANQGSEA. V was pared by 3 bases and J by 2 bases, with 17 bases between. This CDR3 region has 15 residues. Healthy Caucasians provided all donations. The sample was naive T cells sorted from blood. J is TRBJ2-7 and V is TRBV29-1, with D possibly TRBD2 on 5 matching bases. The receptor's source is a man in his fifties or sixties in good health. The CDR3 is CSVEPLSADPYEQYF. The CDR3 bases are TGCAGCGTTGAGCCCCTGTCAGCGGATCCCTACGAGCAGTACTTC.